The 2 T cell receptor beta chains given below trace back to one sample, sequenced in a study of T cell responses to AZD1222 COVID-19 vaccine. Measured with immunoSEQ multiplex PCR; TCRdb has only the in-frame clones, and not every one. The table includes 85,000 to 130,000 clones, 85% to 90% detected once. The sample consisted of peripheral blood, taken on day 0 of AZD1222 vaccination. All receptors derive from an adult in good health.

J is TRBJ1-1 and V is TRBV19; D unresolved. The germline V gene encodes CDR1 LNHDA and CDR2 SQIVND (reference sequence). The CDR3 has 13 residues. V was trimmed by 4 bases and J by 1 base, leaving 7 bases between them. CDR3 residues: CASSKEGNTEAFF. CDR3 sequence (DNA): TGTGCCAGTAGTAAAGAGGGGAACACTGAAGCTTTCTTT.

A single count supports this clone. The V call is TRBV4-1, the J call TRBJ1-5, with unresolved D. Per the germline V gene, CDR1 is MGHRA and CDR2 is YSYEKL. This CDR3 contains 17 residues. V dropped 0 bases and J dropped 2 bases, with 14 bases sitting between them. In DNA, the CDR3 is TGCGCCAGCAGCCAAGATCTGGGGAGGAGAGGCAATCAGCCCCAGCATTTT. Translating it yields CASSQDLGRRGNQPQHF.